The entry below gives a single TCR beta chain sequence along with its context. Its antigen remains unknown. The record originates from a study of monozygotic twins with cystic fibrosis. The overall study: Roughly 3.3 micrograms of fragmented DNA underwent roughly 16 PCR cycles for library preparation.

Study-wide points: Age, concordance and disease severity did not associate with shared CDR3 numbers. The repertoire was suggested to be naive-dominated, clonality median around 0.01. Monozygotic CF twin pairs shared significantly more nucleotide-identical clonotypes than unrelated CF individuals did.

This CDR3 is built from 17 residues. Trimming at V came to 2 bases and at J to 1 base, leaving 9 bases not matched to a gene. Germline CDR1 KGHSH, CDR2 LQKENI. TCRdb's copy holds only in-frame clones and misses some; the assay was immunoSEQ multiplex PCR. The table records 30,000 to 35,000 clones, around 65% of them present only once. The receptor's source is a girl aged 5 to 17 with cystic fibrosis. Sequencing was performed on blood. The chain couples TRBV18 to TRBJ1-2, with 8 nucleotides matching TRBD1. The CDR3 reads CASSPGQGSPNNYGYTF. The CDR3 DNA follows: TGTGCCAGCTCACCAGGACAGGGATCACCGAATAACTATGGCTACACCTTC.